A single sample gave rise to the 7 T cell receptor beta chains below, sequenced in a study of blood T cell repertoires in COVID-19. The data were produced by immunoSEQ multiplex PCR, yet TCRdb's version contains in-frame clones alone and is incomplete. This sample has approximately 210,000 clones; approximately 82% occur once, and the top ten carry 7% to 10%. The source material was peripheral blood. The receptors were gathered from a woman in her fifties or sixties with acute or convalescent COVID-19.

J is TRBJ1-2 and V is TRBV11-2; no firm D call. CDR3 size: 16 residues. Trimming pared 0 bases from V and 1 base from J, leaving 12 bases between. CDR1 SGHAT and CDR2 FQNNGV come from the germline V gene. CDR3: CASSLDRNSHNYGYTF. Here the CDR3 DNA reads TGTGCCAGCAGCTTAGATCGGAACAGCCATAACTATGGCTACACCTTC. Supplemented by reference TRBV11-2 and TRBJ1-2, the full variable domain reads EAGVAQSPRYKIIEKRQSVAFWCNPISGHATLYWYQQILGQGPKLLIQFQNNGVVDDSQLPKDRFSAERLKGVDSTLKIQPAKLEDSAVYLCASSLDRNSHNYGYTFGSGTRLTVV.

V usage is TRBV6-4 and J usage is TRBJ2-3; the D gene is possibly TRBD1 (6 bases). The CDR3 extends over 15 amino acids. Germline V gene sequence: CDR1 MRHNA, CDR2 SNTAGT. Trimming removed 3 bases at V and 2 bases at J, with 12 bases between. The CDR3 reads CASSEDSSDTDTQYF. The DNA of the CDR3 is TGTGCCAGCAGTGAGGACAGCTCCGACACAGATACGCAGTATTTT.

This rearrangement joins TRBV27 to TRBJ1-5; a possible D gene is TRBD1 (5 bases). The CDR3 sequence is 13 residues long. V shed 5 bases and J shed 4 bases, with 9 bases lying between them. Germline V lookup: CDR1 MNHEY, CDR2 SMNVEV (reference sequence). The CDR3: CASSADRNQPQHF. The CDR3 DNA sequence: TGTGCCAGCAGTGCTGACAGAAATCAGCCCCAGCATTTT.

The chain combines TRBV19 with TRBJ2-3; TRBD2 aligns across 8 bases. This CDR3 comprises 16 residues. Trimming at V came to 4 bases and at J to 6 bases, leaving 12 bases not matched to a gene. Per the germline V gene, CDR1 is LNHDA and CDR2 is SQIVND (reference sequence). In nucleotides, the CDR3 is TGTGCCAGTAGTACCCTCCGAGCGGGAGCGTCCGATACGCAGTATTTT. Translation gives CASSTLRAGASDTQYF.

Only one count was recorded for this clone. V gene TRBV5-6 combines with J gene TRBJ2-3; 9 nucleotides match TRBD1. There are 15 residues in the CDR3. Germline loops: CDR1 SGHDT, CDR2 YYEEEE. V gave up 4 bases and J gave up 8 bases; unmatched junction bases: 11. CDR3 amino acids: CASSAGTGIRGTQYF. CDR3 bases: TGTGCCAGCAGCGCTGGGACAGGGATTAGGGGTACGCAGTATTTT.

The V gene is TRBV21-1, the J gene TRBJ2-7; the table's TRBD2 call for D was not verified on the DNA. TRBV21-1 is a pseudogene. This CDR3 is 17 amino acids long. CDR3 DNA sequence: TGTGCCAGCAGCAAAGCCGAGCGACTAGCGGGTATTTGCGAGCAGTACTTC. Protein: CASSKAERLAGICEQYF.

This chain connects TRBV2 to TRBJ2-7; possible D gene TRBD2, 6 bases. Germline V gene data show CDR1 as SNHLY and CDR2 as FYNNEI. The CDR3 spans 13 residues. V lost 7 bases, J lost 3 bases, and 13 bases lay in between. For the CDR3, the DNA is TGTGCCAGCAAGGCGGGGAACTACTACGAGCAGTACTTC. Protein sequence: CASKAGNYYEQYF.